This entry features one TCR beta chain sequence. The target antigen is unknown. This specimen comes from a study of Graves' ophthalmopathy and Graves' hyperthyroidism. Study-level points and caveats: Detection in blood was also observed for most expanded thyroid clonotypes above 0.001 frequency. Ophthalmopathy could be told apart from stable hyperthyroidism by a 13-signature model (around 85% sensitivity, around 79% specificity).

Trimming left V 4 bases short and J 1 base short, with 17 bases between. This CDR3 is built from 16 residues. RNA transcripts yielded amplified TCR beta CDR3 regions. HTBI primers were used in a first-round RT-PCR, which preceded a second-round multiplex PCR. TCRdb analysed the multiplex PCR reads with MiXCR anew, one entry per CDR3 protein. The data contain about 230,000 distinct CDR3 sequences, around 50% of them singletons. Source material: peripheral blood. This chain links TRBV12-3 or TRBV12-4 with TRBJ2-7, with D perhaps matching TRBD1 (5 bases). The TCR comes from an adult man with Graves' ophthalmopathy. The CDR3 coding sequence is TGTGCCAGCAGTTCGTCCGGCAGGGAAAGTTCCTACGAGCAGTACTTC. Translation: CASSSSGRESSYEQYF.